Given below is one T cell receptor beta chain in context. The sample belongs to a study of blood T cell repertoires in COVID-19. Germline V gives CDR1 SGHNT, CDR2 YYREEE (reference sequence). The V gene end was trimmed by 3 bases and the J gene end by 4 bases; junction bases not matched to a gene: 8. CDR3 length: 15 amino acids. Some clones are missing from TCRdb's copy, which holds only in-frame ones; the method was immunoSEQ multiplex PCR. Of 210,000 or so clones listed, around 85% are singletons. The genes are TRBV5-4 and TRBJ1-2, with 8 nucleotides matching TRBD1. The origin of this receptor is a man between 45 and 60 years old with COVID-19, enrolled during active disease. Sequenced sample: peripheral blood. CDR3 residues: CASSSAGQGPYGYTF. As DNA, the CDR3 is TGTGCCAGCAGCTCCGCCGGACAGGGCCCCTATGGCTACACCTTC.